This T cell receptor (beta chain) is from a study of beta chain features in type 1 diabetes. Points from the study as a whole: More deletions and fewer insertions at VDJ junctions were found in patients with type 1 diabetes. Type 1 diabetes patients had moderately but significantly shorter TCRB CDR3s in all four CD4+ subsets.

The CDR3 has 16 residues. From germline, CDR1 is SGHNT and CDR2 YYREEE (reference sequence). The ends lost 3 bases at V and 4 bases at J; junction bases unmatched: 6. This clone occurred a few times. Its antigen is not known. The authors reverse transcribed all of the isolated RNA, so sequencing captured expressed TCRB transcripts. This table comes from immunoSEQ multiplex PCR, and its TCRdb copy is limited to in-frame clones, with some not included. Among a few hundred thousand clones listed, about 15% were seen once. CD45RO/CCR7/CD25/CD127/CD95/CD27 staining was used to isolate CD4+ naive, central memory, regulatory and stem cell-like memory cells by sorting.

This TCR was sampled from a man younger than 35 with type 1 diabetes. The V and J genes are TRBV5-4 and TRBJ2-3; TRBD2 agrees at 12 bases. Material: naive CD4+ T cells from blood. The CDR3 DNA is TGTGCCAGCAGCTATGACGGACTAGCGGGGTCAGATACGCAGTATTTT. This encodes CASSYDGLAGSDTQYF.